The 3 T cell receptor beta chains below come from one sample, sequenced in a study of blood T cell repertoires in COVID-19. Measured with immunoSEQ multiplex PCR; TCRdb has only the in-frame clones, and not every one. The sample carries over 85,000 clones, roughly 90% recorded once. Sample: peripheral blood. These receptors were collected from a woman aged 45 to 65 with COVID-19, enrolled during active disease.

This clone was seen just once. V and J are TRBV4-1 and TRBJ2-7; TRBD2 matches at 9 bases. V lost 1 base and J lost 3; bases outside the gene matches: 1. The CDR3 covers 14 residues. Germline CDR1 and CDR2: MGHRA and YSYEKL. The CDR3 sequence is CASSQVSGGYEQYF. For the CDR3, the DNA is TGCGCCAGCAGCCAAGTTAGCGGGGGCTACGAGCAGTACTTC.

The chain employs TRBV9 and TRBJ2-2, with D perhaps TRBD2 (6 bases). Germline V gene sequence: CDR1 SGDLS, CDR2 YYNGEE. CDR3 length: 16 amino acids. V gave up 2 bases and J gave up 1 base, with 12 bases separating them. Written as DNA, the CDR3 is TGTGCCAGCAGCGTCGCCGGCGGGGTGAACACCGGGGAGCTGTTTTTT. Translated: CASSVAGGVNTGELFF.

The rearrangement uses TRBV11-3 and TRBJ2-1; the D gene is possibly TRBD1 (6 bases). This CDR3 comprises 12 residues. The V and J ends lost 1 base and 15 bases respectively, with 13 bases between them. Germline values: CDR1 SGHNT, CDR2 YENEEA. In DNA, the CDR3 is TGTGCCAGCAGCTTAGGAGGGCAGGGGCCGTTCTTC. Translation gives CASSLGGQGPFF.